A selection of T cell receptor beta chains follows, all from one sample in a study of regulatory T cells in long-lasting Graves disease. TCRdb recomputed calls from the multiplex PCR reads with MiXCR, one row per CDR3 protein. The sample records just over 600,000 distinct CDR3 sequences, 16% being singletons. These data also formed part of another study, on T cells in Graves' hyperthyroidism and ophthalmopathy.

The sample in question was peripheral blood mononuclear cells (PBMCs), obtained at new diagnosis, from a patient treated with antithyroid drugs. The receptor set was obtained from a young woman with Graves disease. CDR3s leave out the opening cysteine and the closing phenylalanine or tryptophan. Some rows have no size entry. The others give once, few or many, or a class for an expanded clone.

V gene: TRBV6-2/TRBV6-3; J gene: TRBJ2-5; clone size: -; CDR3 protein: ASSAPGGFSKETQY
V gene: TRBV12-3/TRBV12-4; J gene: TRBJ2-7; clone size: many; CDR3 protein: ASSFYAQEQY
V gene: TRBV3-1; J gene: TRBJ2-1; clone size: many; CDR3 protein: ASSQGRGRNEQF
V gene: TRBV30; J gene: TRBJ2-3; clone size: -; CDR3 protein: AWSSRQGARTDTQY
V gene: TRBV2; J gene: TRBJ1-1; clone size: many; CDR3 protein: ASSVSLIPGPLGEAF
V gene: TRBV6-2/TRBV6-3; J gene: TRBJ2-1; clone size: -; CDR3 protein: ASSYPGLAVLSEQF
V gene: TRBV7-6; J gene: TRBJ1-4; clone size: -; CDR3 protein: ASSLVSGRNEKLL
V gene: TRBV7-2; J gene: TRBJ1-2; clone size: many; CDR3 protein: ATPDRAYSWYT
V gene: TRBV20-1; J gene: TRBJ1-5; clone size: -; CDR3 protein: SARGFQGWQPQH
V gene: TRBV12-3/TRBV12-4; J gene: TRBJ1-3; clone size: many; CDR3 protein: ASGPFRAGNTIY
V gene: TRBV2; J gene: TRBJ2-1; clone size: many; CDR3 protein: ASRYGLSNEQF
V gene: TRBV25-1; J gene: TRBJ1-1; clone size: few; CDR3 protein: ASRDLGAEAF